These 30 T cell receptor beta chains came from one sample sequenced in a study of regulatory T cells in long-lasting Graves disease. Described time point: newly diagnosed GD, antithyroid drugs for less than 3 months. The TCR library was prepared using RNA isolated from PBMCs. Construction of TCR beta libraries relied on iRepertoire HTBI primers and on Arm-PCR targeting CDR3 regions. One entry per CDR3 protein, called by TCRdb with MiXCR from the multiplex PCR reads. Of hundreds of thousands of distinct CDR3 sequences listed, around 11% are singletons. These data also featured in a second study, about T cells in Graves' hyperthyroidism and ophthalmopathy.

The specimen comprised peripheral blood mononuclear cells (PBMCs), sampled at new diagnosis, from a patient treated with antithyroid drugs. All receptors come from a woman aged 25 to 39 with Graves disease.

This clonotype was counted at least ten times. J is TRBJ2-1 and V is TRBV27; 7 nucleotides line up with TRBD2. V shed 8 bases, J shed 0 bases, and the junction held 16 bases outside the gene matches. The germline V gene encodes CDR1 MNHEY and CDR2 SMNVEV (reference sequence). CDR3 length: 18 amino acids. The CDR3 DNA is TGTGCCAGCGGCCAGGGACTACCACTTGAAAGCTCCTACAATGAGCAGTTCTTC. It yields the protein CASGQGLPLESSYNEQFF.

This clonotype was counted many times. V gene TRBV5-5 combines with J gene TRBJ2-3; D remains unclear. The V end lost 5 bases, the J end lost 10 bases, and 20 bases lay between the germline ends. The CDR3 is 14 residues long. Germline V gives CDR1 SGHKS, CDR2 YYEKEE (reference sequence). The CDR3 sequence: CASSFPASGYSQYF. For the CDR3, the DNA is TGTGCCAGCAGTTTTCCCGCGTCGGGCTATTCGCAGTATTTT.

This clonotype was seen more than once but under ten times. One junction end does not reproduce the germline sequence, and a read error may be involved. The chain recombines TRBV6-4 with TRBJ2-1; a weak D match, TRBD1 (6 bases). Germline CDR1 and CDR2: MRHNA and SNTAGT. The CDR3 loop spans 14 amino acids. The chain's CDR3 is CASSYSRGYNEQFF. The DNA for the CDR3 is TGTGCCAGCAGTTACTCGAGGGGGTACAATGAGCAGTTCTTC.

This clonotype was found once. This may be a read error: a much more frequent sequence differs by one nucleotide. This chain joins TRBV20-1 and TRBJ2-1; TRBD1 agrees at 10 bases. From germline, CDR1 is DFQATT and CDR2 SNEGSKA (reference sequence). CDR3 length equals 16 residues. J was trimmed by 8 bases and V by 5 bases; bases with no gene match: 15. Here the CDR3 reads CSAGKTRDRGSDEQFF. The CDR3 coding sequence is TGCAGTGCTGGGAAGACCCGGGACAGGGGTAGCGATGAGCAGTTCTTC.

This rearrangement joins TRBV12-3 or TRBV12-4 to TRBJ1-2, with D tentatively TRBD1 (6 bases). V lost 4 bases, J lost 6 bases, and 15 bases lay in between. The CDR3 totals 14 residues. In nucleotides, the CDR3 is TGTGCCAGCAGTTCGGGGCGGGACACAGATGGCTACACCTTC. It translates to CASSSGRDTDGYTF.

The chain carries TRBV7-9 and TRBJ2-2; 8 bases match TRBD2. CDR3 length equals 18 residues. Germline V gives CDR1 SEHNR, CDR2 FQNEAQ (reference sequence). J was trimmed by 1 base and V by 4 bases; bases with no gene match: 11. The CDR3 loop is CASSSANLAGKNTGELFF. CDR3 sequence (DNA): TGTGCCAGCAGCTCCGCCAATTTAGCGGGGAAGAACACCGGGGAGCTGTTTTTT. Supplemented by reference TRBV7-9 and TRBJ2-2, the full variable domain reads DTGVSQNPRHKITKRGQNVTFRCDPISEHNRLYWYRQTLGQGPEFLTYFQNEAQLEKSRLLSDRFSAERPKGSFSTLEIQRTEQGDSAMYLCASSSANLAGKNTGELFFGEGSRLTVL.

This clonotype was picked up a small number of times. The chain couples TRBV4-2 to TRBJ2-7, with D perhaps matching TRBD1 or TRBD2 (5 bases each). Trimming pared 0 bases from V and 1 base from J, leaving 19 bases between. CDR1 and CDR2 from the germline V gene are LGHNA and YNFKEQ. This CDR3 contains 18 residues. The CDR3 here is CASSQERLANRNSYEQYF. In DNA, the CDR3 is TGTGCCAGCAGCCAAGAGCGTCTAGCAAACAGGAATTCCTACGAGCAGTACTTC.

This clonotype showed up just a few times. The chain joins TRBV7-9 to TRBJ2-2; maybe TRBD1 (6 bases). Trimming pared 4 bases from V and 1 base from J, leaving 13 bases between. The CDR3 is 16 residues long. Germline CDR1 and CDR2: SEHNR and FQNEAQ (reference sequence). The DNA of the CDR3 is TGTGCCAGCAGCTCGCCGGGACATAAGAACACCGGGGAGCTGTTTTTT. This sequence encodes CASSSPGHKNTGELFF.

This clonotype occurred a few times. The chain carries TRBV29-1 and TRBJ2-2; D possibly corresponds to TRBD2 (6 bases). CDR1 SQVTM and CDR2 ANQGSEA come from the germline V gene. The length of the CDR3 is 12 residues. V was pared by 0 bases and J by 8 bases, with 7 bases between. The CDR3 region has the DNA TGCAGCGTTGAAGAGCTAGCGGGGGAGCTGTTTTTT. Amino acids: CSVEELAGELFF.

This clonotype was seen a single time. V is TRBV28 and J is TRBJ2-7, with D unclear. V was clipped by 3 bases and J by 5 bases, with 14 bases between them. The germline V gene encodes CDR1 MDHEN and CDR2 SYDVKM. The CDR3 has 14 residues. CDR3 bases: TGTGCCAGCAGTTTTCAGATTAGCTTCCACGAGCAGTACTTC. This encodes CASSFQISFHEQYF.

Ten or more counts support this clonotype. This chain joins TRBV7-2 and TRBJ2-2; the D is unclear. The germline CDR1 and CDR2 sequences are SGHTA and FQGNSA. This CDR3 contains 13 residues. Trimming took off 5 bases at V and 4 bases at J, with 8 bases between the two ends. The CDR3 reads CASSPRSTGELFF. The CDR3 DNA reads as TGTGCCAGCAGCCCCAGGAGCACCGGGGAGCTGTTTTTT.

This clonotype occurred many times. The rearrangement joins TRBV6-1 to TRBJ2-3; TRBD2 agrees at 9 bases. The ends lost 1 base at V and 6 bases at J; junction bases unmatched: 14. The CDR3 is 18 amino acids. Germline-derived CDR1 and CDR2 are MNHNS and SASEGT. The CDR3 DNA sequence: TGTGCCAGCAGTGAAGGGATGATTAGCGGGAGTGATAAGGATACGCAGTATTTT. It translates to CASSEGMISGSDKDTQYF.

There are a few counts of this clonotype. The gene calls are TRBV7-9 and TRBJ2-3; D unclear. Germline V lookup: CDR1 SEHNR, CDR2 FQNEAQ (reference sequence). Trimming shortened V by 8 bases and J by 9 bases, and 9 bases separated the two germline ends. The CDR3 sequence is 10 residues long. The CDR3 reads CASFSTTQYF. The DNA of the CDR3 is TGTGCCAGCTTCTCCACCACGCAGTATTTT.

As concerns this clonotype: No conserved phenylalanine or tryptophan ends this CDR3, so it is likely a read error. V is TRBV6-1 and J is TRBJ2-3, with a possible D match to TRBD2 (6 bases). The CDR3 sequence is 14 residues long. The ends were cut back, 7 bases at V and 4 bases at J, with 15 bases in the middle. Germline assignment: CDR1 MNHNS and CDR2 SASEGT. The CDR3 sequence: CASMARDQSDTQYS. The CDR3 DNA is TGTGCCAGCATGGCGCGGGATCAGTCAGATACGCAGTATTCT.

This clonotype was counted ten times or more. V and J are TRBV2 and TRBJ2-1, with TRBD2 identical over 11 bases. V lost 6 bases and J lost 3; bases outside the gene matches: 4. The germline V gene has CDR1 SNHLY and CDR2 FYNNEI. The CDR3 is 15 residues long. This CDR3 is CASSVGTSGYNEQFF. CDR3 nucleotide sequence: TGTGCCAGCAGCGTTGGGACTAGCGGCTACAATGAGCAGTTCTTC.

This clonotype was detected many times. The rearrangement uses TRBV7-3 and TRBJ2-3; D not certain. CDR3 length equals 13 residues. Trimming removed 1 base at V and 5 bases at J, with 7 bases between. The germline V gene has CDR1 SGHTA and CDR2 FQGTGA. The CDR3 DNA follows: TGTGCCAGCAGCTTAAGACTGAGAGATACGCAGTATTTT. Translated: CASSLRLRDTQYF.

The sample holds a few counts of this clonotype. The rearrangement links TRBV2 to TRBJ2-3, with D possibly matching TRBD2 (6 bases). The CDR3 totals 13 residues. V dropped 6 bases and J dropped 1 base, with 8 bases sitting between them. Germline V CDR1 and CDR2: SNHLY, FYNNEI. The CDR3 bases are TGTGCCAGCAGCTGGGGGGGCACAGATACGCAGTATTTT. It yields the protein CASSWGGTDTQYF.

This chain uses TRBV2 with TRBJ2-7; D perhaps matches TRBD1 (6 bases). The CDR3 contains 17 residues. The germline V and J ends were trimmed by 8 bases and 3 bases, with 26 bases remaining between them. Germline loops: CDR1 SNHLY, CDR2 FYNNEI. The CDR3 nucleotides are TGTGCCAGCGGTGGTCGTTTTACGGGACACCCGATCTACGAGCAGTACTTC. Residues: CASGGRFTGHPIYEQYF.

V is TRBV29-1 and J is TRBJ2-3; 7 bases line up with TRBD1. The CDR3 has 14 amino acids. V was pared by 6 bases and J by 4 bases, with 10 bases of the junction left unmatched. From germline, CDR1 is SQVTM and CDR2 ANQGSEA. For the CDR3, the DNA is TGCAGCGTCCTGACAGGGTCTTTTGCAGATACGCAGTATTTT. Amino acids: CSVLTGSFADTQYF.

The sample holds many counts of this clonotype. The CDR3 reads CASSPGQGSEQYF. The CDR3 nucleotides are TGTGCCAGCTCACCGGGACAGGGTTCCGAGCAGTACTTC. The genes are TRBV18 and TRBJ2-7; 9 bases match TRBD1. The germline gives CDR1 KGHSH, CDR2 LQKENI. This CDR3 spans 13 amino acids. With V trimmed by 3 bases and J by 6 bases, 3 bases remained unmatched.

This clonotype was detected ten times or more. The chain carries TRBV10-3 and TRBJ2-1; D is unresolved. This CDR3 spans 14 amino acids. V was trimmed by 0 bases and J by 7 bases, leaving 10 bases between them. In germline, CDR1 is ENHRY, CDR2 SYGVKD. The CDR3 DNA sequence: TGTGCCATCAGTGAGTCGACTTCCAAAAATGAGCAGTTCTTC. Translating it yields CAISESTSKNEQFF.

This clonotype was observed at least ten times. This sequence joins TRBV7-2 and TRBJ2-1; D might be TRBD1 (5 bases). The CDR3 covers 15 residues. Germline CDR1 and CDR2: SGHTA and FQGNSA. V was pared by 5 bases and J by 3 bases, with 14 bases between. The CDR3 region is CASSVLLGLYNEQFF. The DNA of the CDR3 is TGTGCCAGCAGCGTCCTTCTGGGGCTCTACAATGAGCAGTTCTTC. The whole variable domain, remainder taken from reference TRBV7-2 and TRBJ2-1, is GAGVSQSPSNKVTEKGKDVELRCDPISGHTALYWYRQSLGQGLEFLIYFQGNSAPDKSGLPSDRFSAERTGGSVSTLTIQRTQQEDSAVYLCASSVLLGLYNEQFFGPGTRLTVL.

CDR3 DNA: TGTGCCAGCAGTTGGGCTACAGGGGGCGGGGAGCAGTACTTC. Residues: CASSWATGGGEQYF. The rearrangement uses TRBV28 and TRBJ2-7; 9 nucleotides agree with TRBD1. Germline V gene sequence: CDR1 MDHEN, CDR2 SYDVKM. The CDR3 covers 14 residues. The V and J ends lost 4 bases and 7 bases, in that order; junction bases with no gene match: 8.

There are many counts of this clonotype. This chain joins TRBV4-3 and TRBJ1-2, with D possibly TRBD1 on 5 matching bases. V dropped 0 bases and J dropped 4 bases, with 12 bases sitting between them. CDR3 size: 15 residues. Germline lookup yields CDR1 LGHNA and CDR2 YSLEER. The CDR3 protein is CASSQDLPGFYGYTF. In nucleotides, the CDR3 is TGCGCCAGCAGCCAAGATCTTCCAGGGTTCTATGGCTACACCTTC.

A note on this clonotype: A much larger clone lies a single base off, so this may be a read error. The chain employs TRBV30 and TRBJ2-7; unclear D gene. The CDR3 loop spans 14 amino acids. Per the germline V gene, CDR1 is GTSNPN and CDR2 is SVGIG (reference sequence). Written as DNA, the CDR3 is TGTGCCTGGAGCGTGTGGAGCGACCCCTACGAGCGGTACTTC. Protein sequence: CAWSVWSDPYERYF.

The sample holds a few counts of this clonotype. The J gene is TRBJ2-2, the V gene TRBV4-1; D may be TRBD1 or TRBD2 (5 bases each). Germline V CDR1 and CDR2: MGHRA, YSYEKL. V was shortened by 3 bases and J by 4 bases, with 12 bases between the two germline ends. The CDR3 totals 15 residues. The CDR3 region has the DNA TGCGCCAGCAGCCATATCCAGGGACCCACCGGGGAGCTGTTTTTT. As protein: CASSHIQGPTGELFF.

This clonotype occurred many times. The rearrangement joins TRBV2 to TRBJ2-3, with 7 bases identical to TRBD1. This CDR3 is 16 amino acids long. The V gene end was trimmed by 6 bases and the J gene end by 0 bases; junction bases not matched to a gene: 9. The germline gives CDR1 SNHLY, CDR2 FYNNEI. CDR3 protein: CASSRLGQQSTDTQYF. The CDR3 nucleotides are TGTGCCAGCAGCCGCCTGGGACAGCAAAGCACAGATACGCAGTATTTT.

The CDR3 reads CASRTPGQGIGYTF. CDR3 nucleotide sequence: TGTGCCAGCAGGACTCCGGGACAGGGGATCGGCTACACCTTC. The chain recombines TRBV28 with TRBJ1-2, with 10 nucleotides matching TRBD1. The CDR3 runs to 14 residues. The germline gives CDR1 MDHEN, CDR2 SYDVKM. The J segment lost 8 bases and the V segment lost 6 bases, leaving 9 bases of the junction unmatched.

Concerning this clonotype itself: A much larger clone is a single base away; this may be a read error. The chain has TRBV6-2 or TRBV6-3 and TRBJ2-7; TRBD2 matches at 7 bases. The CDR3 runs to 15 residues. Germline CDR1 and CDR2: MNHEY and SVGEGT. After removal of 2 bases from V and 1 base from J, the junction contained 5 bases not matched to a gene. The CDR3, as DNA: TGTGCCAGCAGTTACCGCGGACTAGATTCCTACGAGCAGTACTTC. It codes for CASSYRGLDSYEQYF.

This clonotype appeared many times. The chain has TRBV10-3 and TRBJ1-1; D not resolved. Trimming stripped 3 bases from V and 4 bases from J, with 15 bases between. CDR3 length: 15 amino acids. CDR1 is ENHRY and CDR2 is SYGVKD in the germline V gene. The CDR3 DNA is TGTGCCATCAGTGACCCGGGCAGGCAAGGCACTGAAGCTTTCTTT. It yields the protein CAISDPGRQGTEAFF.